A single TCR beta chain is shown here with its context. TCRdb keeps only in-frame clones here, not all; method: immunoSEQ multiplex PCR. Of fewer than 150,000 clones listed, more than 75% were seen once; the top ten hold roughly 4%. V was trimmed by 1 base and J by 4 bases, leaving 8 bases between them. Germline V lookup: CDR1 SGDLS, CDR2 YYNGEE. This CDR3 has 13 amino acids. These data come from a study of T cell responses to AZD1222 COVID-19 vaccine. This sample comprised peripheral blood, obtained on day 0 of AZD1222 vaccination. J is TRBJ2-5 and V is TRBV9; D unclear. This receptor was taken from an adult in good health. In DNA, the CDR3 is TGTGCCAGCAGCGTAAAGGGCCGAGAGACCCAGTACTTC. Translation gives CASSVKGRETQYF.